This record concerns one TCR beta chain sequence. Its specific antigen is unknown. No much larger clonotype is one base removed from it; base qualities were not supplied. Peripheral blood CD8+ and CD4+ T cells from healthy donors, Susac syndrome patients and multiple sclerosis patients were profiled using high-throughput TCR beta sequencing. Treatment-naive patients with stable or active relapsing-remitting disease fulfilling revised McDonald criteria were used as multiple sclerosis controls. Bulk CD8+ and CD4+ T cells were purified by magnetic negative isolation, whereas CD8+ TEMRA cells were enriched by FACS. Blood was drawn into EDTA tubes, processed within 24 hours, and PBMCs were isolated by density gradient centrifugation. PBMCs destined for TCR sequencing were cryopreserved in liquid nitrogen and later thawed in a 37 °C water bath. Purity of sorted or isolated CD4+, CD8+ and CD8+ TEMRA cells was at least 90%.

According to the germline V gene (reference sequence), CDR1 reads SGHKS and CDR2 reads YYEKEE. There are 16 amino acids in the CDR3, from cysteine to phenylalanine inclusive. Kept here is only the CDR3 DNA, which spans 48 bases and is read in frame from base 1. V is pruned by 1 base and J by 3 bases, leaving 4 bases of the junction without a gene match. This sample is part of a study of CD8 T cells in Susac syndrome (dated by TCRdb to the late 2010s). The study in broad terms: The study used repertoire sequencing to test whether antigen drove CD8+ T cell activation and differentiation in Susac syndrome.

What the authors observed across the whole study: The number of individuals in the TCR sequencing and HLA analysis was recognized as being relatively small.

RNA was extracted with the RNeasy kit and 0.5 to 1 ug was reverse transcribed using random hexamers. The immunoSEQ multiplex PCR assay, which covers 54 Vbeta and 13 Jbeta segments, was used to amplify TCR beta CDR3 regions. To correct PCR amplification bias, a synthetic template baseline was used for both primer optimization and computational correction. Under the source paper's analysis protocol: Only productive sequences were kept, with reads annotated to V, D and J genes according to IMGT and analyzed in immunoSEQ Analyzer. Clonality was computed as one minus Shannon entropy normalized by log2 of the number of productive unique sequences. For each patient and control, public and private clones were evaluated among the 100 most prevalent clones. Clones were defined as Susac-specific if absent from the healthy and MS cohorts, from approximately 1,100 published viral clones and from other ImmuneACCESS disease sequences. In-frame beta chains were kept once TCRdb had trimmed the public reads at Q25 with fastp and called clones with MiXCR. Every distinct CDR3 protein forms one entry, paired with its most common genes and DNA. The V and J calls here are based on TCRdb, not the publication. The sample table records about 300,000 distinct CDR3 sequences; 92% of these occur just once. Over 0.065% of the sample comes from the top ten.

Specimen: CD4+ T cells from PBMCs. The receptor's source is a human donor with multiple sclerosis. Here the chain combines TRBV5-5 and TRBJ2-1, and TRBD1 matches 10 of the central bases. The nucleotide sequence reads TGTGCCAGCAGCTTGACGGGACAGGGGCTCTACAATGAGCAGTTCTTC. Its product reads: CASSLTGQGLYNEQFF. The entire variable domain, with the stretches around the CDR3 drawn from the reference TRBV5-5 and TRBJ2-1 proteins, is DAGVTQSPTHLIKTRGQQVTLRCSPISGHKSVSWYQQVLGQGPQFIFQYYEKEERGRGNFPDRFSARQFPNYSSELNVNALLLGDSALYLCASSLTGQGLYNEQFFGPGTRLTVL.